This T cell receptor (beta chain) was profiled in a study of CD8 T cells in ankylosing spondylitis. The study's findings and limits: Reported data indicate significant enrichment of disease-linked clones within matched ankylosing spondylitis synovial fluid.

This clonotype was seen more than once but under ten times. Its antigen is as yet unknown. TCR beta libraries were made by quantitative 5'-RACE with molecular barcodes. TCRdb used MiXCR to reprocess the 5' RACE reads, holding one entry per CDR3 protein. The sample carries some 290,000 distinct CDR3 sequences, approximately 20% recorded once. The TCR comes from a male donor with ankylosing spondylitis or in good health (not recorded which). The specimen was blood, either unsorted or a sorted T cell fraction (not recorded which).

CDR3 protein: CATSTGHGYTF. The CDR3 DNA reads as TGTGCCACCAGCACAGGGCATGGCTACACCTTC. The V gene is TRBV24-1, the J gene TRBJ1-2; TRBD1 might be the D (6 bases). V was cut by 7 bases and J by 6 bases, with 8 bases left in between. Germline-derived CDR1 and CDR2 are KGHDR and SFDVKD. The CDR3 loop spans 11 amino acids.